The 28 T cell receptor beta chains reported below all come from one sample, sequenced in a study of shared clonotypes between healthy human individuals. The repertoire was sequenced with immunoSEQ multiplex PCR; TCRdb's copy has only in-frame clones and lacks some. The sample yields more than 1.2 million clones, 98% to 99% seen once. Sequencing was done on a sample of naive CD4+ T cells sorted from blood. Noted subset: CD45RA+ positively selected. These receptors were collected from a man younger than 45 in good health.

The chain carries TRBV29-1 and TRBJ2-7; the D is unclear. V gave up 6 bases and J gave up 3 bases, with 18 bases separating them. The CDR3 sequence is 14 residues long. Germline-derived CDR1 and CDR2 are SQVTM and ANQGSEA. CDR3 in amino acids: CSVAPGPSLYEQYF. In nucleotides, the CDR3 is TGCAGCGTCGCCCCAGGACCCTCCCTCTACGAGCAGTACTTC.

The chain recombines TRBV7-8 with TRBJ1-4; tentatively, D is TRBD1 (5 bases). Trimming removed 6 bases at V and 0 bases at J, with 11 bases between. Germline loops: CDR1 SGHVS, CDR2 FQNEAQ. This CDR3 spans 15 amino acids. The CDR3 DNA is TGTGCCAGCAGGAATACAGGAGCAACTAATGAAAAACTGTTTTTT. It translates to CASRNTGATNEKLFF.

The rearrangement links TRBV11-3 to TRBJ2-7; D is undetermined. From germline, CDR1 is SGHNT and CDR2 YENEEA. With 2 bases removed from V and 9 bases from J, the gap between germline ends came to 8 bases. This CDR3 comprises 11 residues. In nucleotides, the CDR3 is TGTGCCAGCAGCTTAACGGGCGGGCAGTACTTC. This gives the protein CASSLTGGQYF.

Here the CDR3 reads CASSRVAGVTYEQYF. In DNA, the CDR3 is TGCGCCAGCAGCCGGGTAGCGGGAGTAACCTACGAGCAGTACTTC. V gene TRBV4-1 combines with J gene TRBJ2-7, with 9 bases identical to TRBD2. Trimming removed 4 bases from V and 2 bases from J; junction bases left unmatched: 6. Germline loops: CDR1 MGHRA, CDR2 YSYEKL. This CDR3 has 15 amino acids.

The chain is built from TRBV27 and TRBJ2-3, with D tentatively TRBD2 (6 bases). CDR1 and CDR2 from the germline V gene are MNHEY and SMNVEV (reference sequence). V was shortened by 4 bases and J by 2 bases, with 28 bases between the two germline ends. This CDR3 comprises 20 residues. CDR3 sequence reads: CASSYLDLIQVAGFTDTQYF. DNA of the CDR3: TGTGCCAGCAGTTACCTGGACCTCATACAAGTCGCGGGGTTCACAGATACGCAGTATTTT.

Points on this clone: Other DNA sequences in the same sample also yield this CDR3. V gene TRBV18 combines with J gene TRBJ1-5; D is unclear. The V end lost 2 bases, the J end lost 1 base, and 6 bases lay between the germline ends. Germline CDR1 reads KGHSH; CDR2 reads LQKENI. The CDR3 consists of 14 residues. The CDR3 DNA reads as TGTGCCAGCTCACCAGGGTTGAGCAATCAGCCCCAGCATTTT. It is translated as CASSPGLSNQPQHF.

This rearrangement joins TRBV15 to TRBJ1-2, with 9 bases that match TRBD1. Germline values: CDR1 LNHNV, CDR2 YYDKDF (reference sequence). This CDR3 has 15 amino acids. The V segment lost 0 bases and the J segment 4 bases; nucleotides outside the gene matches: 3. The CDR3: CATSRDLGQGYGYTF. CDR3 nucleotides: TGTGCCACCAGCAGAGATTTGGGACAGGGCTATGGCTACACCTTC.

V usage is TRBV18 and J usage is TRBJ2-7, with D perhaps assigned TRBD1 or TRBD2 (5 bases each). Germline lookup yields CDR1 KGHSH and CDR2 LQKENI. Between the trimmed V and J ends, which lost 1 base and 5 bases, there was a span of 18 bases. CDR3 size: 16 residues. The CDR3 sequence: CASSPRIGTPQHEQYF. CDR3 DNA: TGTGCCAGCTCACCACGGATCGGGACCCCTCAGCACGAGCAGTACTTC.

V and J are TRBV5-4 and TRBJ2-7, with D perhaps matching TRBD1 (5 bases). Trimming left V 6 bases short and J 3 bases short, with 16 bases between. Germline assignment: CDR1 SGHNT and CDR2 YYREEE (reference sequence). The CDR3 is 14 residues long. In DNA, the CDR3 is TGTGCCAGCACCACTCAGGACACTAACTACGAGCAGTACTTC. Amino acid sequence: CASTTQDTNYEQYF.

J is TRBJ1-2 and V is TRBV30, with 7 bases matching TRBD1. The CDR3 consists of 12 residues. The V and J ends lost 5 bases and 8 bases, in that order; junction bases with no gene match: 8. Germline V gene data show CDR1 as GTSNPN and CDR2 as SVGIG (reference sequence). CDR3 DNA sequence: TGTGCCTGGTCAGGGGGAGTGGGGGGCTACACCTTC. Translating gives CAWSGGVGGYTF.

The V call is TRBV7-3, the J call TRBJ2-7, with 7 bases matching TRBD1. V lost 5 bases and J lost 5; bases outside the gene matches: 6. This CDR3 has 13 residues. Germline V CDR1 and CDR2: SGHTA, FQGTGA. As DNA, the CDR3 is TGTGCCAGCAGCCCGACAGGGACCCACGAGCAGTACTTC. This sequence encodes CASSPTGTHEQYF.

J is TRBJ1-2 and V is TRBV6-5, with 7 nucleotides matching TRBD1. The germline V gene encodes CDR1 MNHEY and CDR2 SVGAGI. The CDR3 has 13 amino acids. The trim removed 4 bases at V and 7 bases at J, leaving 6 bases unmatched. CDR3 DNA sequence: TGTGCCAGCAGTTTCGAGGGGGCAAGTGGCTACACCTTC. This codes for CASSFEGASGYTF.

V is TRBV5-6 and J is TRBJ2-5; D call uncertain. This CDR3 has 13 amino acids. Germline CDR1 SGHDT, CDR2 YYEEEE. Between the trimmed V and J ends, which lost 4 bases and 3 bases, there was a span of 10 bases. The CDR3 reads CASSPYNKETQYF. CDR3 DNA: TGTGCCAGCAGCCCTTATAACAAAGAGACCCAGTACTTC.

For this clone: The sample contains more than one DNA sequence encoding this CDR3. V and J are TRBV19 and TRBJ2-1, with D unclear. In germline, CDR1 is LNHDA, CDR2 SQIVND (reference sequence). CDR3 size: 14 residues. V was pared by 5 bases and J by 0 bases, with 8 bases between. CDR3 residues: CASSAVSSYNEQFF. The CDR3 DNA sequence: TGTGCCAGTAGTGCGGTGAGCTCCTACAATGAGCAGTTCTTC.

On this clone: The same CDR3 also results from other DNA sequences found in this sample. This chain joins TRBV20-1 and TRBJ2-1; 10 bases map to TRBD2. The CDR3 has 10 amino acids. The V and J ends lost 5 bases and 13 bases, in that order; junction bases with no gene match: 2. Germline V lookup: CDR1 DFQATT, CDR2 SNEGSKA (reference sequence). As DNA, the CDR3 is TGCAGTGCTTTAGCGGGAGGTCAGTTCTTC. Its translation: CSALAGGQFF.

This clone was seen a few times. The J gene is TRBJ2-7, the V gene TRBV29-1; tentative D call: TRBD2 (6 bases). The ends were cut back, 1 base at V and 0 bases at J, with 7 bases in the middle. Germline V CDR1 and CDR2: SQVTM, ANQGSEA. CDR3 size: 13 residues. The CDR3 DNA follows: TGCAGCGTTGAAGTCGGGAGCTCCTACGAGCAGTACTTC. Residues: CSVEVGSSYEQYF.

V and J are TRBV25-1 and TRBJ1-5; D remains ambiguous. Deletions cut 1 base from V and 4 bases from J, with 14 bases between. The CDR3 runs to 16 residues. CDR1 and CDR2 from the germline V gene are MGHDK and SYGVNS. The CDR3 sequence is CASSEWGGSGNQPQHF. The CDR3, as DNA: TGTGCCAGCAGTGAATGGGGAGGGTCTGGGAATCAGCCCCAGCATTTT.

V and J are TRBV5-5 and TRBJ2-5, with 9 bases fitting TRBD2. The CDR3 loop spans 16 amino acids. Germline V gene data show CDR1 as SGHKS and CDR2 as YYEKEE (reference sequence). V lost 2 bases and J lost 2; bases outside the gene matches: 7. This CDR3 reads CASSFRAGGGQETQYF. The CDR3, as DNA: TGTGCCAGCAGCTTTCGCGCGGGAGGGGGGCAAGAGACCCAGTACTTC.

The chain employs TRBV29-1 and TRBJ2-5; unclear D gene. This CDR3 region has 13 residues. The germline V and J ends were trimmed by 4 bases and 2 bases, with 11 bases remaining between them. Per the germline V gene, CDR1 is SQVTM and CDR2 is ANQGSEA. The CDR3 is CSVAGRIQETQYF. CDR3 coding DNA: TGCAGCGTTGCCGGACGGATACAAGAGACCCAGTACTTC.

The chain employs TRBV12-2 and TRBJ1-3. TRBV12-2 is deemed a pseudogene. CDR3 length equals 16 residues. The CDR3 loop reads CASREIQAPPGNTIYF. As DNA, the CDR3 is TGTGCAAGTCGCGAAATCCAAGCTCCTCCTGGAAACACCATATATTTT.

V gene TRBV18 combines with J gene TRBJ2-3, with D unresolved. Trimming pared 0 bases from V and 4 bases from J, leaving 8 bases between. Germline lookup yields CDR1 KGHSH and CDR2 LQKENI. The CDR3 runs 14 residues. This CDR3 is CASSPPTSADTQYF. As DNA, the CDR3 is TGTGCCAGCTCACCACCGACGAGCGCAGATACGCAGTATTTT.

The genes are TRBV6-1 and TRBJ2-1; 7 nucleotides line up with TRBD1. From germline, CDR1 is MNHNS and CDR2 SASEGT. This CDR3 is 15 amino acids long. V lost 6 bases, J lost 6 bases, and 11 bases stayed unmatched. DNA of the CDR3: TGTGCCAGCAGGGTGACAGGGAGTCCCGGCAATGAGCAGTTCTTC. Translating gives CASRVTGSPGNEQFF.

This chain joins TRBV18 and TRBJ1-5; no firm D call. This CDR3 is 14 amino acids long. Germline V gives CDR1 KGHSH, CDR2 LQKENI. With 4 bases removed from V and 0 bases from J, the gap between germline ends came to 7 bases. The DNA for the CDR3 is TGTGCCAGCTCACGGCCAGGTAGCAATCAGCCCCAGCATTTT. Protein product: CASSRPGSNQPQHF.

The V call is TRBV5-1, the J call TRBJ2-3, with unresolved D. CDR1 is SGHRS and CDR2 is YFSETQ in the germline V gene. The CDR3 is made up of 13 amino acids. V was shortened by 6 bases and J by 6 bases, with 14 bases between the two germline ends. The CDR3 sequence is CASNLSPGDTQYF. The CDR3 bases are TGCGCCAGCAACCTCAGTCCCGGTGATACGCAGTATTTT.

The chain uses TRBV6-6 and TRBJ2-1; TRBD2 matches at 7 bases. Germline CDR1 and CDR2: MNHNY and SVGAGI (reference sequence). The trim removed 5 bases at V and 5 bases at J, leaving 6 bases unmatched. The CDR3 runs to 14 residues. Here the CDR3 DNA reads TGTGCCAGCAGTCAACAGCGGGGAGACAATGAGCAGTTCTTC. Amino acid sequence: CASSQQRGDNEQFF.

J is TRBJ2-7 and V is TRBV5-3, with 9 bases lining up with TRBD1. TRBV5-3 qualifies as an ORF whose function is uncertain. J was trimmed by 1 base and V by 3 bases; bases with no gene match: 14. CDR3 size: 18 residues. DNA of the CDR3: TGTGCCAGAAGCTCTACCCGGTGGGGACAGGGCCCTTCCTACGAGCAGTACTTC. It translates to CARSSTRWGQGPSYEQYF.

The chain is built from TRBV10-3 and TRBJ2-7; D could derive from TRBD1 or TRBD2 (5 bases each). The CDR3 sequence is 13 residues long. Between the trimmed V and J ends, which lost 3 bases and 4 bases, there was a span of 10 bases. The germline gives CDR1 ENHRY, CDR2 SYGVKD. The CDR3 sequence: CAISDRDVYEQYF. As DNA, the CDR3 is TGTGCCATCAGTGACCGGGACGTTTACGAGCAGTACTTC.

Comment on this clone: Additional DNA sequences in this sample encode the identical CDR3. CDR3 in DNA: TGTGCCAGCTCACCGCTACGTGGGACCGCCGGGGTTGAACAGTTCTTC. It translates to CASSPLRGTAGVEQFF. The chain joins TRBV18 to TRBJ2-1, with D perhaps being TRBD1 or TRBD2 (5 bases each). Germline values: CDR1 KGHSH, CDR2 LQKENI. V was cut by 3 bases and J by 13 bases, with 25 bases left in between. The CDR3 is 16 amino acids.